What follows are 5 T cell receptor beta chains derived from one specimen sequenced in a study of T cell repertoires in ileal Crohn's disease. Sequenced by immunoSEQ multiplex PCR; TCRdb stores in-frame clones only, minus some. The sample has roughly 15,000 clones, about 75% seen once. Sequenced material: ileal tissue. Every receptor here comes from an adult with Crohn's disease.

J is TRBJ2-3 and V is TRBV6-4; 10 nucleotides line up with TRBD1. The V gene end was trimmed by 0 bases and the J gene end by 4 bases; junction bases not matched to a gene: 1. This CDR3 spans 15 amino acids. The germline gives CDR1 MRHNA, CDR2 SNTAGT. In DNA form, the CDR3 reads TGTGCCAGCAGTGACTCGACAGGGGGCGCAGATACGCAGTATTTT. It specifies CASSDSTGGADTQYF.

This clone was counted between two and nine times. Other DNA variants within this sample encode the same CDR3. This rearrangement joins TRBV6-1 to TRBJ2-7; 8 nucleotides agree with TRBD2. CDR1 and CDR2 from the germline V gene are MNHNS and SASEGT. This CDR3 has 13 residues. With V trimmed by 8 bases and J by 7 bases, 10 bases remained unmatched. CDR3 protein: CASGAGGLGEQYF. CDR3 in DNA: TGTGCCAGCGGGGCGGGGGGCCTCGGGGAGCAGTACTTC.

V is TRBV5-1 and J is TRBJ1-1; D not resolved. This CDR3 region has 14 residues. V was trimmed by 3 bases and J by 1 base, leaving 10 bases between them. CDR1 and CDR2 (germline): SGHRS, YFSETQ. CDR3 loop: CASSSFEGNTEAFF. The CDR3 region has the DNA TGCGCCAGCAGCTCGTTCGAGGGGAACACTGAAGCTTTCTTT. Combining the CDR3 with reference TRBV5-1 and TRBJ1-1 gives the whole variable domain KAGVTQTPRYLIKTRGQQVTLSCSPISGHRSVSWYQQTPGQGLQFLFEYFSETQRNKGNFPGRFSGRQFSNSRSEMNVSTLELGDSALYLCASSSFEGNTEAFFGQGTRLTVV.

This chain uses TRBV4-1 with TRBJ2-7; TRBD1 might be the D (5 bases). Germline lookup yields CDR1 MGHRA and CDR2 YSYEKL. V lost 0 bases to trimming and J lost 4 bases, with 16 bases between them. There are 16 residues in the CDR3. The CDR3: CASSQDYGGHYYEQYF. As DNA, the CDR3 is TGCGCCAGCAGCCAAGATTATGGCGGACATTATTACGAGCAGTACTTC.

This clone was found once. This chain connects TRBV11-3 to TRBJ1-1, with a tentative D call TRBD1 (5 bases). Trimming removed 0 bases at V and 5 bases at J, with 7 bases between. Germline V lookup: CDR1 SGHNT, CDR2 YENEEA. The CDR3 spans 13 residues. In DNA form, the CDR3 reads TGTGCCAGCAGCTTAGAGGGGCAGACTGAAGCTTTCTTT. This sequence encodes CASSLEGQTEAFF.